The clone carrying this TCR beta chain showed up many times. The antigen remains undetermined. Samples came from axillary lymph nodes draining the breast cancer. This record belongs to a study of breast tumors, draining lymph nodes, adjacent tissues. From the multiplex PCR reads, TCRdb called clonotypes with MiXCR, one entry per CDR3 protein. The profile shows some 85,000 distinct CDR3 sequences, approximately 29% of them singletons. Study-level points and caveats: Compared with basal-like, luminal-like tumors shared significantly more repertoire with nontumor tissue. Tumor T cell lymph node origin was a supported hypothesis, not proven.

Trimming removed 0 bases from V and 3 bases from J; junction bases left unmatched: 6. The CDR3 length is 16 residues. Germline V gene data show CDR1 as DFQATT and CDR2 as SNEGSKA (reference sequence). Sequenced input: axillary lymph node tissue. The origin of this receptor is a female donor with breast cancer. Some clones in this sample may be carry-over from other donors' samples. The rearrangement joins TRBV20-1 to TRBJ2-2; 8 nucleotides match TRBD1. CDR3 sequence: CSARDLETGDTGELFF. DNA of the CDR3: TGCAGTGCTAGAGATCTGGAGACAGGGGACACCGGGGAGCTGTTTTTT.